This T cell receptor beta chain derives from a study of blood T cell repertoires in COVID-19. Overall study context: From the United States, Italy and Spain came samples of acute and convalescent COVID-19. Sources were T cells, B-cell-depleted T cells, or PBMCs; the material itself was cDNA or gDNA.

In Seattle, patients joined the study during active infection and were tracked longitudinally. From germline, CDR1 is SGHTA and CDR2 FQGNSA. Trimming stripped 1 base from V and 2 bases from J, with 20 bases between. This CDR3 comprises 18 residues. Some clones are missing from TCRdb's copy, which holds only in-frame ones; the method was immunoSEQ multiplex PCR. The table has fewer than 250,000 clones, about 90% seen once. This sequence originates from a young man with COVID-19, enrolled during active disease. The gene calls are TRBV7-2 and TRBJ2-5; D is perhaps TRBD1 (5 bases). Specimen: peripheral blood. The CDR3 nucleotides read TGTGCCAGCAGCTTAGGCAGCCCAGCAGGGTTAGCACAAGAGACCCAGTACTTC. Translating it yields CASSLGSPAGLAQETQYF.